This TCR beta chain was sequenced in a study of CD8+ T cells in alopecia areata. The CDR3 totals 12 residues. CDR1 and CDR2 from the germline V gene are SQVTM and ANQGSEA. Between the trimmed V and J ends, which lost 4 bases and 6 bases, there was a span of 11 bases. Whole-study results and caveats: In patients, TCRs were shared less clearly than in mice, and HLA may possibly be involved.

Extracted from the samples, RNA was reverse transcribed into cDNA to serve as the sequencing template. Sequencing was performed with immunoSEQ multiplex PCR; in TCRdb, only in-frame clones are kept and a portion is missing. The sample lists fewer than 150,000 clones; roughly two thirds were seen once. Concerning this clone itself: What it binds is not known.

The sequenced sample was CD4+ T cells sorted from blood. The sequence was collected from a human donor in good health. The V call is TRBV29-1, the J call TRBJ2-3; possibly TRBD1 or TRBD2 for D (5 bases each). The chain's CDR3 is CSVGQGGDTQYF. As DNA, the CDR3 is TGCAGCGTTGGGCAGGGCGGGGATACGCAGTATTTT.